Sequencing of this TCR beta chain was carried out in a study of blood T cell repertoires in COVID-19 (TCRdb year 2020). For the wider study: Samples from collaborators originated in the United States, Italy and Spain and spanned both the acute and convalescent phases of COVID-19. Subjects who had been exposed to COVID-19, were actively infected with it, or had recovered from it provided the deeply sampled blood TCRbeta repertoires that made up the dataset. The material from the prospective study consisted of cDNA or gDNA derived from T cells, B-cell-depleted T cells, or PBMCs. Sample metadata almost always included a de-identified subject ID, COVID-19 status, age in years and sex. Where available, HLA class I and class II types were obtained from metadata supplied by the sample provider rather than from assay-based typing. The samples were drawn from the first 160 participants of the ongoing ImmuneRACE study and from 1,254 subjects provided by 6 global collaborators. A freely available public database, intended as a resource for researchers studying the immune response to SARS-CoV-2, is where the repertoires were released.

What the research found in general, with its limitations: The amount of clinical and demographic metadata varied by source and participant and was provided uncurated.

Each collaborating institution followed its own protocols to collect whole blood in K2EDTA tubes. Collaborator samples were shipped for TCRbeta analysis as frozen whole blood, isolated PBMCs, or DNA extracted from either sample type. V is cut back by 1 base and J by 2 bases, with 5 bases in the junction unmatched. The CDR3 contains 16 residues, cysteine and phenylalanine counted. Here the CDR3 DNA is all that survives: 48 bases in frame from base 1. CDR1 is given as SGHVS and CDR2 as FQNEAQ, both from the germline V gene. As regards this clone: No antigen is known for it. No clone much larger than this one lies a single base away; base qualities are absent.

TCRbeta CDR3 regions were amplified from genomic DNA by means of the immunoSEQ Assay, a bias-controlled multiplex PCR. The study's processing was this. Within the assay, amplification of reference gene primers was used to estimate how many nucleated cells each sample contained. Sequence reads were collapsed and filtered to measure the absolute abundance of every unique TCRbeta CDR3 rearrangement. For each sample, productive Simpson clonality was calculated as the square root of Simpson's diversity index across productive rearrangements. In its TCRdb copy, this immuneACCESS table keeps in-frame sequences only and misses some clones. Where compared with another copy, unresolved V genes explain less than half of these, and the others have no known cause. The V and J calls and clone size were taken over from that table, and D and trimming were inferred from the DNA. The sample table contains around 27,000 clones; only one count was recorded for just under 95% of them. 4% of the sample belongs to the ten largest clones.

This chain is built from TRBV7-8 and TRBJ2-3; 8 bases in the middle match TRBD2. The sample comprised peripheral blood. The sequence was obtained from a human donor with active COVID-19. The donor label of this sample is uncertain. The CDR3 protein is CASSLGWRGVTDTQYF. The DNA reads TGTGCCAGCAGCTTAGGGTGGCGGGGGGTCACAGATACGCAGTATTTT.